This is a list of T cell receptor beta chains from one sample in a study of shared clonotypes between healthy human individuals. Clones were read by immunoSEQ multiplex PCR, and TCRdb kept only the in-frame ones, dropping some. This sample yields 1,500,000 or so clones, of which 96% are seen a single time; roughly 1.2% belongs to the top ten. Sequenced input: naive CD4+ T cells sorted from blood. The receptors here all came from a man aged 25 to 40 in good health. Both conserved end residues are part of each CDR3. The order of the fields is clone size, J gene, D gene, V gene, CDR3 DNA, CDR3 protein. D genes are given only for firm matches. Not every row has a clone size; where given, it reads once, few, many or a size class.

clone size: .; J gene: TRBJ2-2; D gene: .; V gene: TRBV7-2; CDR3 DNA: TGTGCCAGCAGCTTGCCGAGCTTCCCGGGAGCCGGGGAGCTGTTTTTT; CDR3 protein: CASSLPSFPGAGELFF
clone size: .; J gene: TRBJ2-5; D gene: .; V gene: TRBV6-1; CDR3 DNA: TGTGCCAGCAGTGGAGCGTTGGATACTATTGAGACCCAGTACTTC; CDR3 protein: CASSGALDTIETQYF
clone size: .; J gene: TRBJ2-5; D gene: TRBD2; V gene: TRBV18; CDR3 DNA: TGTGCCAGCTCACCACTAGCGGGACAACAAGAGACCCAGTACTTC; CDR3 protein: CASSPLAGQQETQYF
clone size: .; J gene: TRBJ2-5; D gene: .; V gene: TRBV5-1; CDR3 DNA: TGCGCCAGCAGCTTGGCGCAGGGGGGCGGACAAGAGACCCAGTACTTC; CDR3 protein: CASSLAQGGGQETQYF
clone size: .; J gene: TRBJ2-5; D gene: TRBD2; V gene: TRBV27; CDR3 DNA: TGTGCCAGCAGACAATTCGGGGTAGCGGGGGAGACCCAGTACTTC; CDR3 protein: CASRQFGVAGETQYF
clone size: .; J gene: TRBJ2-7; D gene: .; V gene: TRBV5-1; CDR3 DNA: TGCGCCAGCAGAAGCGATCGAATCGTCCTCGAGCAGTACTTC; CDR3 protein: CASRSDRIVLEQYF
clone size: .; J gene: TRBJ2-7; D gene: TRBD1; V gene: TRBV18; CDR3 DNA: TGTGCCAGCTCACCACCGACGACAGGGTGGAATGAGCAGTACTTC; CDR3 protein: CASSPPTTGWNEQYF
clone size: .; J gene: TRBJ1-1; D gene: TRBD1; V gene: TRBV18; CDR3 DNA: TGTGCCAGCTCTCAAGACAGGGCAACTGAAGCTTTCTTT; CDR3 protein: CASSQDRATEAFF
clone size: .; J gene: TRBJ2-7; D gene: TRBD1; V gene: TRBV7-8; CDR3 DNA: TGTGCCAGCAGCTCGGGTCAGGGACAGAGAACCCCCTACGGGCAGTACTTC; CDR3 protein: CASSSGQGQRTPYGQYF
clone size: .; J gene: TRBJ2-2; D gene: .; V gene: TRBV5-1; CDR3 DNA: TGCGCCAGCAGCTCCCCGAACCCGAACACCGGGGAGCTGTTTTTT; CDR3 protein: CASSSPNPNTGELFF
clone size: once; J gene: TRBJ2-1; D gene: TRBD2; V gene: TRBV9; CDR3 DNA: TGTGCCAGCAGCGGATCCCCGCACGCGGGAGGGGCGCGGTACAATGAGCAGTTCTTC; CDR3 protein: CASSGSPHAGGARYNEQFF
clone size: .; J gene: TRBJ2-7; D gene: .; V gene: TRBV18; CDR3 DNA: TGTGCCAGCTCACCCGCTGGGACAACCTACGAGCAGTACTTC; CDR3 protein: CASSPAGTTYEQYF
clone size: .; J gene: TRBJ2-1; D gene: TRBD1; V gene: TRBV7-9; CDR3 DNA: TGTGCCAGCAGCCGACCGGGACAGACTTACAATGAGCAGTTCTTC; CDR3 protein: CASSRPGQTYNEQFF
clone size: .; J gene: TRBJ2-7; D gene: TRBD2; V gene: TRBV7-9; CDR3 DNA: TGTGCCAGCAGCTTAGCCTTAGCGGGAGAGGCCTACGAGCAGTACTTC; CDR3 protein: CASSLALAGEAYEQYF
clone size: .; J gene: TRBJ1-2; D gene: .; V gene: TRBV6-5; CDR3 DNA: TGTGCCAGCGGCCCCCGGGTCTCTGGCTACACCTTC; CDR3 protein: CASGPRVSGYTF
clone size: .; J gene: TRBJ2-7; D gene: .; V gene: TRBV5-1; CDR3 DNA: TGCGCCAGCAGCCCCCAGGCAGGGAACTACGAGCAGTACTTC; CDR3 protein: CASSPQAGNYEQYF
clone size: .; J gene: TRBJ2-7; D gene: .; V gene: TRBV7-8; CDR3 DNA: TGTGCCAGCAGCCCCCTCAAGGGCTCCAGCTCCTACGAGCAGTACTTC; CDR3 protein: CASSPLKGSSSYEQYF
clone size: .; J gene: TRBJ2-2; D gene: .; V gene: TRBV27; CDR3 DNA: TGTGCCAGCAGTTTAGGGACTGTACGCACCGGGGAGCTGTTTTTT; CDR3 protein: CASSLGTVRTGELFF
clone size: .; J gene: TRBJ2-3; D gene: TRBD2; V gene: TRBV14; CDR3 DNA: TGTGCCAGCAGCCAAGGATCTAGCGGGATGGTGCAGTATTTT; CDR3 protein: CASSQGSSGMVQYF
clone size: .; J gene: TRBJ2-3; D gene: .; V gene: TRBV4-3; CDR3 DNA: TGCGCCAGCAGCCAAGCAACTAGCATAGATACGCAGTATTTT; CDR3 protein: CASSQATSIDTQYF
clone size: .; J gene: TRBJ1-3; D gene: TRBD1; V gene: TRBV7-6; CDR3 DNA: TGTGCCAGCAGTTACCCAGGGGGACGAAGCTCTGGAAACACCATATATTTT; CDR3 protein: CASSYPGGRSSGNTIYF
clone size: .; J gene: TRBJ2-3; D gene: .; V gene: TRBV5-1; CDR3 DNA: TGCGCCAGCAGCCCCAGACGGCAAACAGATACGCAGTATTTT; CDR3 protein: CASSPRRQTDTQYF
clone size: .; J gene: TRBJ2-3; D gene: TRBD2; V gene: TRBV29-1; CDR3 DNA: TGCAGCGCCCGAGGGGTAGCGGGAGTCCCAGATACGCAGTATTTT; CDR3 protein: CSARGVAGVPDTQYF
clone size: .; J gene: TRBJ2-1; D gene: TRBD1; V gene: TRBV5-1; CDR3 DNA: TGCGCCAGCAGCTGGAAGCGACAGGGGGTTGACAATGAGCAGTTCTTC; CDR3 protein: CASSWKRQGVDNEQFF
clone size: once; J gene: TRBJ2-7; D gene: .; V gene: TRBV5-5; CDR3 DNA: TGTGCCAGCAGCATTCCCCCTGGGGCAGACAGCGAGCAGTACTTC; CDR3 protein: CASSIPPGADSEQYF
clone size: .; J gene: TRBJ1-2; D gene: .; V gene: TRBV28; CDR3 DNA: TGTGCCAGCAGTTTATCTCCTGGGTTTGCTGGCTACACCTTC; CDR3 protein: CASSLSPGFAGYTF
clone size: .; J gene: TRBJ2-1; D gene: TRBD2; V gene: TRBV5-4; CDR3 DNA: TGTGCCAGCAGCTTGGGGACTAGCGGGAGCTATGAGCAGTTCTTC; CDR3 protein: CASSLGTSGSYEQFF
clone size: .; J gene: TRBJ2-1; D gene: .; V gene: TRBV11-2; CDR3 DNA: TGTGCCAGCAGCTCCACAGTCTACAATGAGCAGTTCTTC; CDR3 protein: CASSSTVYNEQFF
clone size: .; J gene: TRBJ2-7; D gene: .; V gene: TRBV2; CDR3 DNA: TGTGCCAGCAGTGAGGAGGTGACCTACGAGCAGTACTTC; CDR3 protein: CASSEEVTYEQYF
clone size: .; J gene: TRBJ1-4; D gene: .; V gene: TRBV2; CDR3 DNA: TGTGCCAGCAGTGAAGAGGGGGGCTCGGGGGAAAAACTGTTTTTT; CDR3 protein: CASSEEGGSGEKLFF
clone size: once; J gene: TRBJ1-1; D gene: .; V gene: TRBV11-2; CDR3 DNA: TGTGCCAGCAACCTCAATGGAGCAGGTCGATCTGAAGCTTTCTTT; CDR3 protein: CASNLNGAGRSEAFF
clone size: once; J gene: TRBJ1-1; D gene: .; V gene: TRBV28; CDR3 DNA: TGTGCCAGCAGTTTCAGCACAGGTGAAGCTTTCTTT; CDR3 protein: CASSFSTGEAFF
clone size: .; J gene: TRBJ1-2; D gene: .; V gene: TRBV28; CDR3 DNA: TGTGCCAGCAGCCTTCTTGGAGCAGGTGGCTACACCTTC; CDR3 protein: CASSLLGAGGYTF
clone size: .; J gene: TRBJ2-1; D gene: TRBD2; V gene: TRBV28; CDR3 DNA: TGTGCCAACCAAGCCGCCGCAGGGAGGGGTGAGCAGTTCTTC; CDR3 protein: CANQAAAGRGEQFF
clone size: .; J gene: TRBJ1-2; D gene: .; V gene: TRBV19; CDR3 DNA: TGTGCCACCGGATCACAGGGAACGACTAACTATGGCTACACCTTC; CDR3 protein: CATGSQGTTNYGYTF
clone size: .; J gene: TRBJ2-5; D gene: TRBD2; V gene: TRBV29-1; CDR3 DNA: TGCAGCGTTGGGGTAGCGGGAGTTGGAGAGACCCAGTACTTC; CDR3 protein: CSVGVAGVGETQYF
clone size: .; J gene: TRBJ2-3; D gene: TRBD2; V gene: TRBV4-3; CDR3 DNA: TGCGCCAGCAGCCAAGACTTGTTGCGGGAGAGAGATACGCAGTATTTT; CDR3 protein: CASSQDLLRERDTQYF
clone size: .; J gene: TRBJ2-7; D gene: TRBD1; V gene: TRBV29-1; CDR3 DNA: TGCAGCGTTGAGGGCAGGGGGCTCAACGAGCAGTACTTC; CDR3 protein: CSVEGRGLNEQYF
clone size: .; J gene: TRBJ2-7; D gene: TRBD2; V gene: TRBV6-6; CDR3 DNA: TGTGCCAGCAGTTATGAGGCGGGAGTCTACGAGCAGTACTTC; CDR3 protein: CASSYEAGVYEQYF
clone size: .; J gene: TRBJ1-5; D gene: .; V gene: TRBV28; CDR3 DNA: TGTGCCAGCAGCTACAGGGATAGCAATCAGCCCCAGCATTTT; CDR3 protein: CASSYRDSNQPQHF
clone size: .; J gene: TRBJ2-7; D gene: TRBD1; V gene: TRBV2; CDR3 DNA: TGTGCCAGCAGTGGGGGACAGCCAAACCTCTACGAGCAGTACTTC; CDR3 protein: CASSGGQPNLYEQYF
clone size: .; J gene: TRBJ2-3; D gene: .; V gene: TRBV7-6; CDR3 DNA: TGTGCCAGCAGCTTATTAGCGCGAGGGGATACGCAGTATTTT; CDR3 protein: CASSLLARGDTQYF
clone size: .; J gene: TRBJ2-5; D gene: .; V gene: TRBV9; CDR3 DNA: TGTGCCAGCAGCGTACAGGGTGTTGGAGAAGAGACCCAGTACTTC; CDR3 protein: CASSVQGVGEETQYF
clone size: .; J gene: TRBJ2-1; D gene: .; V gene: TRBV5-6; CDR3 DNA: TGTGCCAGCAGCTACGCCTTCCGGGGAACCGCCTACAATGAGCAGTTCTTC; CDR3 protein: CASSYAFRGTAYNEQFF
clone size: .; J gene: TRBJ1-4; D gene: .; V gene: TRBV15; CDR3 DNA: TGTGCCACCAGCAGGCGCGACAGCCTAAGTCATGAAAAACTGTTTTTT; CDR3 protein: CATSRRDSLSHEKLFF
clone size: .; J gene: TRBJ2-7; D gene: .; V gene: TRBV5-4; CDR3 DNA: TGTGCCAGCAGCTTGAAAGGCTACGAGCAGTACTTC; CDR3 protein: CASSLKGYEQYF
clone size: .; J gene: TRBJ1-5; D gene: TRBD1; V gene: TRBV28; CDR3 DNA: TGTGCCAGCAGCTTATCCGGGACAGGGGGCTTTGGCAATCAGCCCCAGCATTTT; CDR3 protein: CASSLSGTGGFGNQPQHF
clone size: .; J gene: TRBJ1-1; D gene: TRBD1; V gene: TRBV28; CDR3 DNA: TGTGCCAGCAGTTTACACGGACAGGGCGGTCGAGCTTTCTTT; CDR3 protein: CASSLHGQGGRAFF
clone size: .; J gene: TRBJ2-3; D gene: .; V gene: TRBV5-6; CDR3 DNA: TGTGCCAGCAGCTTGGGTAGGCGAACCACAGATACGCAGTATTTT; CDR3 protein: CASSLGRRTTDTQYF
clone size: .; J gene: TRBJ2-7; D gene: TRBD2; V gene: TRBV18; CDR3 DNA: TGTGCCAGCTCACCCGCTCCAGCGGGGGCATCCTACGAGCAGTACTTC; CDR3 protein: CASSPAPAGASYEQYF
clone size: few; J gene: TRBJ1-1; D gene: .; V gene: TRBV6-5; CDR3 DNA: TGTGCCAGCGCACGGAACACTGAAGCTTTCTTT; CDR3 protein: CASARNTEAFF